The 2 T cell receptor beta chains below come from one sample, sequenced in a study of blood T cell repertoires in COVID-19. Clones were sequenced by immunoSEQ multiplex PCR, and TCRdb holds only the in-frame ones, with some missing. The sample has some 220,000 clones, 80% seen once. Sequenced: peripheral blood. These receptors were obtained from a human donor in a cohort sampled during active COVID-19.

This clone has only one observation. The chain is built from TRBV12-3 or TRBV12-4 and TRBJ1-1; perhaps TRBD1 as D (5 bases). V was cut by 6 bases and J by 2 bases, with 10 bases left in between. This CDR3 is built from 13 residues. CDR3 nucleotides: TGTGCCAGCAGCTTTGACAGAAACACTGAAGCTTTCTTT. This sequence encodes CASSFDRNTEAFF.

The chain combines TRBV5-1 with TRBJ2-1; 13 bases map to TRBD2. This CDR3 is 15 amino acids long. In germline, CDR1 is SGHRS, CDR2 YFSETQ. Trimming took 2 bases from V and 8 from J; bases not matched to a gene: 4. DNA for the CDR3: TGCGCCAGCAGCTTTACTAGCGGGAGGGAAGATGAGCAGTTCTTC. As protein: CASSFTSGREDEQFF.